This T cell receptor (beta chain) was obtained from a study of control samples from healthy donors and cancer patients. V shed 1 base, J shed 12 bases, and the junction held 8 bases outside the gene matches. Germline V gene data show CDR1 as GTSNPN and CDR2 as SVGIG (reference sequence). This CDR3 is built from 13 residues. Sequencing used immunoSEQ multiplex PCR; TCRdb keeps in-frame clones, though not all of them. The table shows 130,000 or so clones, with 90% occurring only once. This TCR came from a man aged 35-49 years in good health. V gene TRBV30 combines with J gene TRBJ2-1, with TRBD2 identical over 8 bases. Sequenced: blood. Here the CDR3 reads CAWSGLAQAGQFF. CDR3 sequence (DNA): TGTGCCTGGAGTGGACTAGCGCAGGCCGGGCAGTTCTTC.